The source of this T cell receptor beta chain is a study of CD8 T cells in Susac syndrome. Study-level results: Clonal expansion did not appear in Susac syndrome CD4+ T cell repertoires.

Concerning this clonotype: The target antigen is unknown.

Negative isolation yielded the CD8+ and CD4+ T cells, while FACS enriched the TEMRA cells. The CDR3 sequence is 17 residues long. V was cut by 1 base and J by 4 bases, with 19 bases left in between. Per the germline V gene, CDR1 is DFQATT and CDR2 is SNEGSKA (reference sequence). Reverse transcription used roughly 0.5 to 1 ug RNA and random hexamers. TCRdb reanalysed the immunoSEQ multiplex PCR reads using MiXCR and keeps one entry per CDR3 protein. This table holds roughly 220,000 distinct CDR3 sequences, about 94% found once. The sequence came from a human donor with Susac syndrome. Material: CD4+ T cells from PBMCs. The chain has TRBV20-1 and TRBJ1-4; D gene unclear. Here the CDR3 DNA reads TGCAGTGCTAGAGGACCGACCACTAGCAAGGTTAATGAAAAACTGTTTTTT. This encodes CSARGPTTSKVNEKLFF.